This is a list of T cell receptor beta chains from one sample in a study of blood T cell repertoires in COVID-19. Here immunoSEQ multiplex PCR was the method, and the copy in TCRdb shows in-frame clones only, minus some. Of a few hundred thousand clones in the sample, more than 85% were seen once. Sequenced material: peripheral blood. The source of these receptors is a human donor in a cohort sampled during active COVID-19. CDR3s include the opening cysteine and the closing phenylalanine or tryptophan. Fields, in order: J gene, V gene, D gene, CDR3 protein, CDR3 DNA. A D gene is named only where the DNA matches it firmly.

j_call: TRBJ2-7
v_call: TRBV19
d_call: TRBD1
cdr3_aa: CASSQQGSSYEQYF
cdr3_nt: TGTGCCAGTAGTCAACAGGGGAGTTCCTACGAGCAGTACTTC

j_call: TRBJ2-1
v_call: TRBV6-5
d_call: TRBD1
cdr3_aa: CASSYVGQANNEQFF
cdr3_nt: TGTGCCAGCAGTTACGTCGGACAGGCAAACAATGAGCAGTTCTTC

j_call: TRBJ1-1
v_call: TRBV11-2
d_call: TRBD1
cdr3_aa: CASSRTGGWRDTEAFF
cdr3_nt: TGTGCCAGCAGCAGGACAGGGGGCTGGAGGGACACTGAAGCTTTCTTT

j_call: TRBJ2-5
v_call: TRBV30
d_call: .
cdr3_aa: CAWSVHKETQYF
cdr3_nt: TGTGCCTGGAGTGTACACAAAGAGACCCAGTACTTC

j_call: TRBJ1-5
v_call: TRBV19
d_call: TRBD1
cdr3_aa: CASSDRGGNQPQHF
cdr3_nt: TGTGCCAGTAGTGACAGGGGAGGAAATCAGCCCCAGCATTTT

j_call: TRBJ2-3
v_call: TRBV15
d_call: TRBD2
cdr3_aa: CATSRGLTSVGDTQYF
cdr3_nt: TGTGCCACCAGCAGAGGCCTTACTAGCGTCGGAGATACGCAGTATTTT

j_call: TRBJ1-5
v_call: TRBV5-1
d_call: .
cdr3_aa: CASSLDAAPGQPQHF
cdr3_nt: TGCGCCAGCAGCTTGGACGCGGCACCAGGGCAGCCCCAGCATTTT

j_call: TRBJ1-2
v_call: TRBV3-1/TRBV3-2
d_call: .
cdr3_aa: CASSQGPLSNYGYTF
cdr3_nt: TGTGCCAGCAGCCAGGGCCCGCTGTCTAACTATGGCTACACCTTC

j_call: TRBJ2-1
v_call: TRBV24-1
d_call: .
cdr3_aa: CATSAPGLEQFF
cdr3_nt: TGTGCCACCAGTGCCCCAGGGTTAGAGCAGTTCTTC

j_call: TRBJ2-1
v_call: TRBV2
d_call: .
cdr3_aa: CATGSEQFF
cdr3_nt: TGTGCCACAGGTAGTGAGCAGTTCTTC

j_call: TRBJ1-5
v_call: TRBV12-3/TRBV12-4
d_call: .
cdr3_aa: CASSFTVQPQHF
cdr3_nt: TGTGCCAGCAGTTTTACGGTTCAGCCCCAGCATTTT

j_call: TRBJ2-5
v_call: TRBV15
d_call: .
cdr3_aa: CATSKRDIYVGTQYF
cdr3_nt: TGTGCCACCAGCAAACGGGACATATACGTGGGGACCCAGTACTTC

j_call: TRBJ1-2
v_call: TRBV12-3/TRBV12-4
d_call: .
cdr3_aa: CATQQGHF
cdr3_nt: TGTGCCACACAACAGGGACACTTC

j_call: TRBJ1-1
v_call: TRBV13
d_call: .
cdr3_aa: CASSFWGQGSAEAFF
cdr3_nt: TGTGCCAGCAGCTTTTGGGGCCAGGGGAGCGCTGAAGCTTTCTTT